The entry below describes one T cell receptor beta chain. Its target is unknown. The data derive from a study of molecular identifiers for immune sequencing clone quantification. Broader study findings: Effector cells kept over 98% of their molecules in clones above 20 RNA copies, while naive cells kept under 1% there. Reports indicate spiked Jurkat TCR RNA from one cell could be found among some 980,000 naive cells.

Bulk TCR libraries used previously described methods and listed TCR primers. TCRdb passed the PCR reads through MiXCR, listing each CDR3 protein once. The sample has hundreds of thousands of distinct CDR3 sequences, over 25% seen once. The sequence was obtained from a human donor in good health. Some libraries in this study had Jurkat cell RNA spiked in. The material sequenced was naive CD8+ T cells from blood, with Jurkat cell RNA spiked in. The subset here: FACS-sorted CD8+CD4-CCR7+CD45RA+ naive T cells.

CDR3 loop: CASSLAGGLEETQYF. In DNA, the CDR3 is TGTGCCAGCAGCTTAGCGGGGGGCCTTGAAGAGACCCAGTACTTC. The rearrangement joins TRBV7-3 to TRBJ2-5; 8 bases map to TRBD2. CDR1 is SGHTA, CDR2 FQGTGA, per germline. V dropped 2 bases and J dropped 3; count of bases not matched to a gene: 5. The CDR3 spans 15 residues.